This TCR beta chain was observed in a study of radiotherapy plus CTLA-4 blockade in lung cancer. Study-wide results and caveats: With interferon-beta, early dynamics of blood T cell clones were reported to best predict response.

The CDR3 has 14 residues. CDR1 and CDR2 from the germline V gene are SGHTS and YDEGEE. The ends were cut back, 1 base at V and 0 bases at J, with 2 bases in the middle. This table comes from immunoSEQ multiplex PCR, and its TCRdb copy is limited to in-frame clones, with some not included. Of 65,000 to 100,000 clones listed, less than 90% are singletons. The table lists this clone with a few counts. Its antigen is unidentified. The sample in question was peripheral blood, obtained from a patient treated with radiotherapy plus ipilimumab. The genes are TRBV5-8 and TRBJ1-6, with D unclear. The receptor was derived from a human donor with non-small cell lung cancer who had stable disease on radiotherapy plus ipilimumab. Here the CDR3 reads CASSLSSYNSPLHF. For the CDR3, the DNA is TGTGCCAGCAGCTTGAGCTCCTATAATTCACCCCTCCACTTT.